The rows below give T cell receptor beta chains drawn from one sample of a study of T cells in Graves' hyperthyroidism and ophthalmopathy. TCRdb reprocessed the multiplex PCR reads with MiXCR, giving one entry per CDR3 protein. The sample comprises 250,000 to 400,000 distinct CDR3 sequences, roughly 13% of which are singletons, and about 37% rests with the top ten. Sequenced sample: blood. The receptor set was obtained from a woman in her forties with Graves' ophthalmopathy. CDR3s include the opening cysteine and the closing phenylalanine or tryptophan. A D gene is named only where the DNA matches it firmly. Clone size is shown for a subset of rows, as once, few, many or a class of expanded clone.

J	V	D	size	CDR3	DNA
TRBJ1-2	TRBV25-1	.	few	CASGSGGSYTF	TGTGCCAGCGGGTCCGGGGGAAGCTACACCTTC
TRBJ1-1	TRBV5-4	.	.	CASSPQGSTEAFF	TGTGCCAGCAGTCCACAGGGTAGCACTGAAGCTTTCTTT
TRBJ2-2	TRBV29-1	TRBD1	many	CSVSKNDRGGVTGELFF	TGCAGCGTATCAAAAAACGACAGGGGTGGTGTCACCGGGGAGCTGTTTTTT
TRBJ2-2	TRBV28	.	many	CASSLWDAGAGELFF	TGTGCCAGCAGTTTATGGGATGCAGGGGCCGGGGAGCTGTTTTTT
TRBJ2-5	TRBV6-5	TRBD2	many	CASSYSAGGGETQYF	TGTGCCAGCAGTTACTCGGCGGGAGGTGGAGAGACCCAGTACTTC
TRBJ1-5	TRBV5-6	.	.	CASSLLQEFNQPQHF	TGTGCCAGCAGCTTGCTGCAGGAATTCAATCAGCCCCAGCATTTT
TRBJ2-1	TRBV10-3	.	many	CAISELPGSGENEQFF	TGTGCCATCAGTGAGCTCCCAGGGTCCGGGGAGAATGAGCAGTTCTTC
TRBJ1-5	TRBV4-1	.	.	CASSQDLGPSINQPQHF	TGCGCCAGCAGCCAAGATCTGGGACCGAGTATCAATCAGCCCCAGCATTTT
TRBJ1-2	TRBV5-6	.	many	CASSYEGRHYGYTF	TGTGCCAGCAGCTACGAGGGACGGCACTATGGCTACACCTTC
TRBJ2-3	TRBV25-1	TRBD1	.	CASSGDRVVADTQYF	TGTGCCAGCAGTGGGGACAGGGTTGTCGCAGATACGCAGTATTTT
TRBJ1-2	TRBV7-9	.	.	CASSLDSRPGGYTF	TGTGCCAGCAGCTTAGACAGTCGGCCGGGTGGCTACACCTTC
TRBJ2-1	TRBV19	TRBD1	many	CASSGLGQDDNEQFF	TGTGCCAGTAGCGGGTTGGGACAGGATGACAATGAGCAGTTCTTC
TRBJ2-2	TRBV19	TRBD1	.	CASSLPTGVMTGELFF	TGTGCCAGTAGTCTGCCGACAGGGGTCATGACCGGGGAGCTGTTTTTT
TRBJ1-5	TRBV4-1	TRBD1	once	CASSPRRGPNNQPQHF	TGCGCCAGCAGCCCCCGAAGGGGGCCGAACAATCAGCCCCAGCATTTT
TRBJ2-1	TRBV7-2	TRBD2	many	CASSRGLAGGPSEQFF	TGTGCCAGCAGCCGCGGACTAGCGGGAGGGCCAAGTGAGCAGTTCTTC
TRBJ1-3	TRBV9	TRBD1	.	CASSAWGQIISGNTIYF	TGTGCCAGCAGCGCTTGGGGACAGATTATCTCTGGAAACACCATATATTTT
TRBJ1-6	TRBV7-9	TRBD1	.	CASTDRANSPLHF	TGTGCCAGCACGGACAGGGCTAATTCACCCCTCCACTTT
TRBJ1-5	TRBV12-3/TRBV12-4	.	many	CASSFRINQPQHF	TGTGCCAGCAGTTTCAGGATCAATCAGCCCCAGCATTTT
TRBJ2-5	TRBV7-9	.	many	CAADERETQYF	TGTGCTGCGGACGAGCGGGAGACCCAGTACTTC
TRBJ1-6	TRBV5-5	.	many	CASSLRRESYNSPLHF	TGTGCCAGCAGCTTGAGACGGGAGTCCTATAATTCACCCCTCCACTTT
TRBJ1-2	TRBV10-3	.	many	CAITDSGRGGYTF	TGTGCCATCACCGATTCCGGACGGGGCGGCTACACCTTC
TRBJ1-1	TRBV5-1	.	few	CASSLGIKSTEAFF	TGCGCCAGCAGCTTAGGAATAAAGTCGACTGAAGCTTTCTTT
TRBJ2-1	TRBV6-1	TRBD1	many	CASRPPGQLNEQFF	TGTGCCAGCAGACCTCCGGGACAGCTAAATGAGCAGTTCTTC
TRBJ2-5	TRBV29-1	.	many	CSVGAGAETQYF	TGCAGCGTCGGCGCTGGGGCAGAGACCCAGTACTTC
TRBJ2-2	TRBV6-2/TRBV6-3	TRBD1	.	CASSRRGLDTGELFF	TGTGCCAGCAGCCGCAGGGGGCTGGACACCGGGGAGCTGTTTTTT
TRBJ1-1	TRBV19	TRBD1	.	CASSAPWDRREAFF	TGTGCCAGTAGTGCTCCTTGGGACAGGCGGGAAGCTTTCTTT
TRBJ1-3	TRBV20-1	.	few	CSARERRPRNTIYF	TGCAGTGCTAGGGAACGTAGGCCCCGCAACACCATATATTTT
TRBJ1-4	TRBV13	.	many	CASSLGVGPGGKLFF	TGTGCCAGCAGCTTAGGTGTCGGGCCGGGAGGAAAACTGTTTTTT
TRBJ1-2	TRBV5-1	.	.	CASSLGQGRGYGYTF	TGCGCCAGCAGCTTGGGTCAAGGTCGAGGCTATGGCTACACCTTC
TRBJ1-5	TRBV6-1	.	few	CAGSEQGNGIANQPQHF	TGTGCCGGCAGTGAACAGGGAAACGGTATAGCGAATCAGCCCCAGCATTTT
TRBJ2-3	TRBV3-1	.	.	CASSPKFTDTQYF	TGTGCCAGCAGCCCGAAATTCACAGATACGCAGTATTTT
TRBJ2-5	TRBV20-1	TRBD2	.	CSARDLAGVQETQYF	TGCAGTGCTAGAGATCTGGCGGGAGTACAAGAGACCCAGTACTTC
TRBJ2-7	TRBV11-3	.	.	CASSLMGGTAYEQYF	TGTGCCAGCAGCTTAATGGGCGGGACGGCCTACGAGCAGTACTTC
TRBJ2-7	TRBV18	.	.	CASSPPRQGNYYEQYF	TGTGCCAGCTCACCACCGCGGCAGGGAAATTACTACGAGCAGTACTTC
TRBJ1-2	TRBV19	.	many	CASSIQQGSNYGYTF	TGTGCCAGTAGTATACAACAGGGTTCTAACTATGGCTACACCTTC
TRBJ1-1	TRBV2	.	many	CASSEQQRMNTEAFF	TGTGCCAGCAGTGAACAGCAACGGATGAACACTGAAGCTTTCTTT
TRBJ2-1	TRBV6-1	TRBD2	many	CASRRGLAGPLGNEQFF	TGTGCCAGCAGAAGAGGACTAGCGGGACCCTTAGGGAATGAGCAGTTCTTC
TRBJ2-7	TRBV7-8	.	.	CASSLAPPRDNGQYF	TGTGCCAGCAGCTTAGCCCCCCCCCGAGACAATGGGCAGTACTTC
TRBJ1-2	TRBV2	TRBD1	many	CASSRLRQGTNYGYTF	TGTGCCAGCAGTCGATTAAGACAGGGGACAAACTATGGCTACACCTTC
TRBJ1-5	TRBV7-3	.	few	CASSLRLPWSNQPQHF	TGTGCCAGCAGCTTAAGGCTCCCCTGGAGCAATCAGCCCCAGCATTTT
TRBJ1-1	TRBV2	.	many	CASSERVGWNTEAFF	TGTGCCAGCAGTGAACGCGTCGGATGGAACACTGAAGCTTTCTTT
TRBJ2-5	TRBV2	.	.	CARSKTGLRQETQYF	TGTGCCCGCAGTAAAACCGGACTGCGGCAAGAGACCCAGTACTTC
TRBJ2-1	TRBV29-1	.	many	CSVCIGWSYNEQFF	TGCAGCGTCTGCATAGGTTGGTCCTACAATGAGCAGTTCTTC
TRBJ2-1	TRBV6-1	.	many	CASRPRLVESSYNEQFF	TGTGCCAGCAGGCCCCGGCTTGTGGAGAGCTCCTACAATGAGCAGTTCTTC
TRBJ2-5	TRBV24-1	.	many	CATSEQGNQETQYF	TGTGCCACCAGCGAACAGGGAAACCAAGAGACCCAGTACTTC
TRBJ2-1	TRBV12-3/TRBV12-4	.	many	CASGGQPRNEQFF	TGTGCCAGCGGAGGACAGCCTAGGAATGAGCAGTTCTTC
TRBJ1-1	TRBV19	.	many	CATRTGRNTEAFF	TGTGCCACCCGCACGGGGCGGAACACTGAAGCTTTCTTT
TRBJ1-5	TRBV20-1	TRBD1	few	CSAETGDGNQPQHF	TGCAGTGCTGAAACAGGGGATGGCAATCAGCCCCAGCATTTT
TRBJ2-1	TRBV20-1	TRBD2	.	CSARSSGLAGVGQFF	TGCAGTGCTAGATCCTCGGGACTAGCGGGAGTCGGGCAGTTCTTC
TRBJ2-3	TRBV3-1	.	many	CASSQDPDGPRSDTQYF	TGTGCCAGCAGCCAAGATCCGGACGGCCCAAGGTCAGATACGCAGTATTTT